These T cell receptor beta chains were read from a single sample in a study of patients and donors after allogeneic stem cell transplantation. Using its own MiXCR run on the RT-PCR reads, TCRdb lists one record per CDR3 protein. The table has about 410,000 distinct CDR3 sequences, around 15% seen once. The sequencing input was blood, either unsorted or a sorted T cell fraction (not recorded which). The receptors stem from a human donor who was either an allogeneic HSCT recipient or a stem cell or donor lymphocyte infusion donor (not recorded which). It is not recorded whose cells these are; they may come from a transplant donor. CDR3s include the opening cysteine and the closing phenylalanine or tryptophan. Each record gives: J gene, V gene, CDR3 protein.

J gene: TRBJ2-5
V gene: TRBV5-1
CDR3 protein: CASSPTSGGLGGAQYF

J gene: TRBJ2-1
V gene: TRBV6-2/TRBV6-3
CDR3 protein: CASSTRTSLSYNEQFF

J gene: TRBJ1-5
V gene: TRBV3-1
CDR3 protein: CANVDRERGQPQHF

J gene: TRBJ2-4
V gene: TRBV9
CDR3 protein: CASSHGGGLAKNIQYF

J gene: TRBJ1-1
V gene: TRBV3-1
CDR3 protein: CASSQAPPGPAFF

J gene: TRBJ2-3
V gene: TRBV5-6
CDR3 protein: CASSPFAGGTDTQYF

J gene: TRBJ2-7
V gene: TRBV7-9
CDR3 protein: CASGSNAYEQYF

J gene: TRBJ2-7
V gene: TRBV7-2
CDR3 protein: CASSVVGRQYF

J gene: TRBJ2-3
V gene: TRBV6-1
CDR3 protein: CASRLGTGARSTDTQYF

J gene: TRBJ2-5
V gene: TRBV5-1
CDR3 protein: CASSPRLAGGSETQYF

J gene: TRBJ1-1
V gene: TRBV2
CDR3 protein: CASSLPGVTEAFF

J gene: TRBJ1-1
V gene: TRBV5-1
CDR3 protein: CASSLKGQTSMNTEAFF

J gene: TRBJ2-5
V gene: TRBV5-4
CDR3 protein: CASSLRRGQGETQYF

J gene: TRBJ1-5
V gene: TRBV6-5
CDR3 protein: CASSFTGNSNQPQHF

J gene: TRBJ2-7
V gene: TRBV19
CDR3 protein: CASSRYRDEQYF

J gene: TRBJ1-1
V gene: TRBV14
CDR3 protein: CASSRRRGYEAFF

J gene: TRBJ1-5
V gene: TRBV5-1
CDR3 protein: CASSLIEGSFLKQPQHF

J gene: TRBJ1-2
V gene: TRBV7-3
CDR3 protein: CASSLSGQLNGYTF

J gene: TRBJ2-3
V gene: TRBV2
CDR3 protein: CASRDDLGRWTDTQYF

J gene: TRBJ2-1
V gene: TRBV11-2
CDR3 protein: CASSLDQTSGRTKYNEQFF

J gene: TRBJ2-7
V gene: TRBV12-3/TRBV12-4
CDR3 protein: CASKPLGGPLYEQYF

J gene: TRBJ2-5
V gene: TRBV5-1
CDR3 protein: CASSFPGPPGETQYF

J gene: TRBJ1-1
V gene: TRBV5-1
CDR3 protein: CASSWTGGWDTEAFF

J gene: TRBJ1-1
V gene: TRBV12-3/TRBV12-4
CDR3 protein: CASSRQTGRETEAFF

J gene: TRBJ2-5
V gene: TRBV25-1
CDR3 protein: CASSELTRGPGFGETQYF

J gene: TRBJ2-7
V gene: TRBV29-1
CDR3 protein: CSVRGGSEQYF

J gene: TRBJ2-2
V gene: TRBV29-1
CDR3 protein: CSVGRMGGELFF

J gene: TRBJ1-1
V gene: TRBV6-1
CDR3 protein: CASSRGQALAEAFF

J gene: TRBJ1-1
V gene: TRBV3-1
CDR3 protein: CASIPRTGANTEAFF

J gene: TRBJ2-5
V gene: TRBV7-9
CDR3 protein: CASSHETIAQTQYF

J gene: TRBJ1-5
V gene: TRBV6-4
CDR3 protein: CASTRSRQPQHF

J gene: TRBJ2-2
V gene: TRBV5-8
CDR3 protein: CASSLLMTFTGELFF

J gene: TRBJ1-5
V gene: TRBV2
CDR3 protein: CASKIRVGGDQPQHF

J gene: TRBJ2-5
V gene: TRBV14
CDR3 protein: CASSPPMGTAWGETQYF

J gene: TRBJ1-5
V gene: TRBV24-1
CDR3 protein: CATSDPGRGQPQHF

J gene: TRBJ2-2
V gene: TRBV12-3/TRBV12-4
CDR3 protein: CASSPFGRGELFF

J gene: TRBJ2-6
V gene: TRBV11-2
CDR3 protein: CASRKISGTGGTGANVLTF

J gene: TRBJ1-4
V gene: TRBV5-4
CDR3 protein: CASSFSRGLATNEKLFF

J gene: TRBJ2-1
V gene: TRBV5-6
CDR3 protein: CASSYPVPHSNEQFF

J gene: TRBJ2-2
V gene: TRBV5-5
CDR3 protein: CASSLGGLPGELFF

J gene: TRBJ2-7
V gene: TRBV18
CDR3 protein: CASSPRRGYPTYEQYF

J gene: TRBJ2-3
V gene: TRBV5-1
CDR3 protein: CASSPDGDTQYF

J gene: TRBJ2-5
V gene: TRBV7-9
CDR3 protein: CASSWIEETQYF

J gene: TRBJ2-7
V gene: TRBV7-9
CDR3 protein: CASSFSPGAREQYF

J gene: TRBJ1-3
V gene: TRBV6-5
CDR3 protein: CASSYQGTSGNTIYF

J gene: TRBJ1-1
V gene: TRBV16
CDR3 protein: CASSQGPTVGWTEAFF

J gene: TRBJ2-3
V gene: TRBV7-3
CDR3 protein: CASSAVEYTQYF

J gene: TRBJ1-1
V gene: TRBV6-2/TRBV6-3
CDR3 protein: CASDRGNTEAFF

J gene: TRBJ1-5
V gene: TRBV27
CDR3 protein: CASSYRGWDQPQHF

J gene: TRBJ2-3
V gene: TRBV7-6
CDR3 protein: CASSLVVTDTQYF

J gene: TRBJ2-7
V gene: TRBV18
CDR3 protein: CASSEGNEQYF

J gene: TRBJ2-7
V gene: TRBV20-1
CDR3 protein: CSARVPGRKLNEQYF

J gene: TRBJ2-7
V gene: TRBV25-1
CDR3 protein: CATWTPRNEQYF

J gene: TRBJ2-7
V gene: TRBV5-1
CDR3 protein: CASSRDGPYEQYF